Below, 27 T cell receptor beta chains from the same sample are listed, as sequenced in a study of T cells in Graves' hyperthyroidism and ophthalmopathy (dated by TCRdb to 2018 to 2020). Library creation used multiplex PCR. For sequencing, an Illumina HiSeq 2000 was employed. TCR beta CDR3 regions were amplified from RNA transcripts. A first-round RT-PCR of the TCR CDR3 used the HTBI primer set with the Qiagen OneStep RT-PCR kit. TCRdb's own reprocessing of the public reads used fastp at Q25 and MiXCR and kept productive beta chains. Each entry is one CDR3 protein sequence, shown with its most common DNA and genes. This sample gives approximately 260,000 distinct CDR3 sequences in total; about 15% of them show up just once. The top ten clones comprise 30% of the sample. The sample taken for sequencing was blood. The origin of the receptors is a woman aged 50 to 60 with Graves' hyperthyroidism that later progressed to Graves' ophthalmopathy.

This clonotype was seen repeatedly, ten times or more. The chain joins TRBV5-1 to TRBJ2-3; 10 nucleotides align to TRBD2. The CDR3 has 16 residues. Germline trimming cut 3 bases from V and 4 bases from J; bases unmatched to any gene: 8. Germline CDR1 and CDR2: SGHRS and YFSETQ. The chain's CDR3 is CASSYLSGRSADTQYF. As DNA, the CDR3 is TGCGCCAGCAGCTACCTTAGCGGGAGGTCGGCAGATACGCAGTATTTT.

Many counts were recorded for this clonotype. The chain is built from TRBV18 and TRBJ2-5; 8 nucleotides agree with TRBD2. From germline, CDR1 is KGHSH and CDR2 LQKENI. Trimming cost V 0 bases and J 5 bases; bases outside gene matches: 5. This CDR3 is built from 15 residues. The CDR3 DNA follows: TGTGCCAGCTCACCACCTAGCGGGATCCAGGAGACCCAGTACTTC. Translation gives CASSPPSGIQETQYF.

This clonotype was recorded many times. The gene calls are TRBV3-1 and TRBJ1-2; maybe TRBD1 (6 bases). Germline assignment: CDR1 LGHDT and CDR2 YNNKEL (reference sequence). V lost 2 bases to trimming and J lost 5 bases, with 6 bases between them. The CDR3 sequence is 12 residues long. The CDR3: CASSQQGYGYTF. CDR3 in DNA: TGTGCCAGCAGCCAACAGGGGTATGGCTACACCTTC.

This sequence joins TRBV6-1 and TRBJ2-1; 7 positions agree with TRBD2. The V gene end was trimmed by 5 bases and the J gene end by 7 bases; junction bases not matched to a gene: 11. This CDR3 region has 15 residues. CDR1 is MNHNS, CDR2 SASEGT, per germline. The CDR3 DNA is TGTGCCAGCAGTACCCGGCCAAGGGAGGGGAATGAGCAGTTCTTC. Translation gives CASSTRPREGNEQFF.

This rearrangement joins TRBV29-1 to TRBJ1-5; maybe TRBD1 (6 bases). The CDR3 extends over 14 amino acids. Germline V gene lookup returns CDR1 SQVTM and CDR2 ANQGSEA. Trimming removed 7 bases from V and 4 bases from J, with 17 bases in between. The CDR3, as DNA: TGCAGCGCTGGTGGAGGGGGATCAAATCAGCCCCAGCATTTT. It is translated as CSAGGGGSNQPQHF.

This chain uses TRBV7-6 with TRBJ2-1; D remains unclear. The CDR3 is 15 residues long. V was shortened by 3 bases and J by 2 bases, with 11 bases between the two germline ends. The germline V gene encodes CDR1 SGHVS and CDR2 FNYEAQ. The CDR3 DNA is TGTGCCAGCAGCTTCTTTCGCCCGCCCTACAATGAGCAGTTCTTC. It is translated as CASSFFRPPYNEQFF.

The chain combines TRBV4-1 with TRBJ1-5; TRBD1 agrees at 8 bases. Trimming took 0 bases from V and 2 from J; bases not matched to a gene: 3. Germline V CDR1 and CDR2: MGHRA, YSYEKL. This CDR3 is 16 amino acids long. The CDR3 spells CASSQDWGQGNQPQHF. The CDR3 DNA reads TGCGCCAGCAGCCAAGATTGGGGACAGGGCAATCAGCCCCAGCATTTT.

This clonotype has at least ten counts. V is TRBV28 and J is TRBJ1-1; D unclear. Germline V gives CDR1 MDHEN, CDR2 SYDVKM. The CDR3 consists of 16 residues. The V gene lost 1 base and the J gene lost 3 bases, with 15 bases spanning the gap. The CDR3 loop is CASSLYPRWWDTEAFF. CDR3 bases: TGTGCCAGCAGTTTATACCCTAGGTGGTGGGACACTGAAGCTTTCTTT.

This clonotype was counted at least ten times. The gene calls are TRBV7-6 and TRBJ1-2, with 7 bases matching TRBD1. The CDR3 length is 13 residues. Germline lookup yields CDR1 SGHVS and CDR2 FNYEAQ. The ends lost 6 bases at V and 2 bases at J; junction bases unmatched: 3. The CDR3 bases are TGTGCCAGCAGTCAACAGGGGAACTATGGCTACACCTTC. Amino acids: CASSQQGNYGYTF.

The rearrangement links TRBV12-3 or TRBV12-4 to TRBJ2-3, with 11 bases identical to TRBD1. J was trimmed by 8 bases and V by 3 bases; bases with no gene match: 4. CDR3 length equals 14 residues. CDR3 nucleotide sequence: TGTGCCAGCAGTTTTGGACAGGGGGCCCGTACGCAGTATTTT. As protein: CASSFGQGARTQYF.

This sequence joins TRBV6-1 and TRBJ2-2; 12 bases are shared with TRBD2. There are 14 residues in the CDR3. Germline V gene sequence: CDR1 MNHNS, CDR2 SASEGT. The ends lost 7 bases at V and 6 bases at J; junction bases unmatched: 3. CDR3 nucleotide sequence: TGTGCCAGCACTAGACTAGCGGGAGCCGGGGAGCTGTTTTTT. Translation: CASTRLAGAGELFF.

There are a few counts of this clonotype. This chain joins TRBV25-1 and TRBJ1-1; no firm D call. Trimming removed 6 bases at V and 7 bases at J, with 9 bases between. The CDR3 sequence is 11 residues long. Germline CDR1 and CDR2: MGHDK and SYGVNS. The CDR3 bases are TGTGCCAGCAGGGTAGACATTGAAGCTTTCTTT. Translated: CASRVDIEAFF.

Ten or more counts support this clonotype. This chain connects TRBV7-6 to TRBJ2-3, with D hard to call. Trimming removed 2 bases from V and 8 bases from J, with 14 bases in between. The germline gives CDR1 SGHVS, CDR2 FNYEAQ. The CDR3 is 14 residues long. The CDR3 region is CASSLTSFQATQYF. CDR3 nucleotide sequence: TGTGCCAGCAGCTTAACCAGTTTCCAGGCTACGCAGTATTTT.

J is TRBJ2-3 and V is TRBV7-9, with 15 bases matching TRBD2. Per germline, CDR1 SEHNR and CDR2 FQNEAQ (reference sequence). The V gene end was trimmed by 6 bases and the J gene end by 5 bases; junction bases not matched to a gene: 9. This CDR3 has 17 residues. The CDR3 region is CASSYGLAGGPGDTQYF. CDR3 sequence (DNA): TGTGCCAGCAGTTATGGACTAGCGGGAGGGCCCGGAGATACGCAGTATTTT.

The chain has TRBV6-5 and TRBJ2-1; the match to TRBD2 covers 9 bases. Unmatched junction bases numbered 3, after V lost 3 bases and J lost 9 bases. The germline V gene encodes CDR1 MNHEY and CDR2 SVGAGI. The CDR3 sequence is 13 residues long. Here the CDR3 DNA reads TGTGCCAGCAGTTATTTGACTAGCGGTGAGCAGTTCTTC. Its translation is CASSYLTSGEQFF.

This clonotype was recorded a few times. This rearrangement joins TRBV7-9 to TRBJ2-7; a possible D gene is TRBD1 (6 bases). The CDR3 has 13 amino acids. Germline V gene sequence: CDR1 SEHNR, CDR2 FQNEAQ (reference sequence). V gave up 5 bases and J gave up 4 bases, with 12 bases separating them. This CDR3 is CASSHRVGYEQYF. The CDR3 DNA is TGTGCCAGCAGCCACAGGGTTGGGTACGAGCAGTACTTC.

This clonotype has at least ten counts. The rearrangement joins TRBV5-1 to TRBJ2-3; 8 bases match TRBD1. V shed 5 bases and J 4 bases; nucleotides not matched to a gene: 6. Germline lookup yields CDR1 SGHRS and CDR2 YFSETQ. The CDR3 has 14 amino acids. The CDR3 spells CASSPDRGPDTQYF. The CDR3 DNA sequence: TGCGCCAGCAGTCCAGACAGGGGCCCAGATACGCAGTATTTT.

Ten or more counts support this clonotype. The chain is built from TRBV20-1 and TRBJ2-7, with 8 bases fitting TRBD2. CDR1 and CDR2 from the germline V gene are DFQATT and SNEGSKA (reference sequence). The CDR3 sequence is 19 residues long. V gave up 0 bases and J gave up 2 bases; unmatched junction bases: 18. CDR3: CSARDPRDFGAGAPYEQYF. The CDR3 DNA reads as TGCAGTGCTAGAGACCCCAGGGACTTCGGAGCGGGAGCACCCTACGAGCAGTACTTC.

The genes are TRBV6-5 and TRBJ1-3; D is ambiguous. V lost 4 bases and J lost 0, with 10 bases in between. Germline CDR1 and CDR2: MNHEY and SVGAGI. The CDR3 runs to 15 residues. The CDR3 spells CASSFRNPSGNTIYF. The CDR3 region has the DNA TGTGCCAGCAGTTTCAGGAACCCCTCTGGAAACACCATATATTTT.

This clonotype appeared a few times. One end of the junction does not line up with germline, which may come from a read error. The chain recombines TRBV5-6 with TRBJ2-3; TRBD2 matches 14 bases. CDR1 and CDR2 from the germline V gene are SGHDT and YYEEEE. This CDR3 is 17 amino acids long. The CDR3 coding sequence is TGTGCCGGCAGCTCGCCGACTAGCGGGAGGGCCCGAGATACGCAGTATTTT. Amino acid sequence: CAGSSPTSGRARDTQYF.

This clonotype has at least ten counts. The chain has TRBV29-1 and TRBJ1-1; tentatively, D is TRBD1 (5 bases). Deletions cut 7 bases from V and 1 base from J, with 10 bases between. The CDR3 consists of 12 residues. Germline CDR1 reads SQVTM; CDR2 reads ANQGSEA. As DNA, the CDR3 is TGCAGCGCCTTGAGGGGGAACACTGAAGCTTTCTTT. It yields the protein CSALRGNTEAFF.

This clonotype was seen at least ten times. This chain joins TRBV9 and TRBJ2-7; 8 bases agree with TRBD2. This CDR3 has 14 amino acids. In germline, CDR1 is SGDLS, CDR2 YYNGEE. The J segment lost 5 bases and the V segment lost 3 bases, leaving 7 bases of the junction unmatched. DNA of the CDR3: TGTGCCAGCAGCGCAGCGGGAGAGATTAACGAGCAGTACTTC. Translated: CASSAAGEINEQYF. The complete variable domain, with remaining parts taken from reference TRBV9 and TRBJ2-7, reads DSGVTQTPKHLITATGQRVTLRCSPRSGDLSVYWYQQSLDQGLQFLIQYYNGEERAKGNILERFSAQQFPDLHSELNLSSLELGDSALYFCASSAAGEINEQYFGPGTRLTVT.

This clonotype was counted a few times. This chain uses TRBV20-1 with TRBJ2-7; D might be TRBD1 (5 bases). V was pared by 4 bases and J by 2 bases, with 15 bases between. The germline gives CDR1 DFQATT, CDR2 SNEGSKA (reference sequence). CDR3 size: 14 residues. CDR3 bases: TGCAGTGCTACTTGGGGCAGGGTTGCCTACGAGCAGTACTTC. Its translation: CSATWGRVAYEQYF.

This clonotype appeared many times. This chain links TRBV3-1 with TRBJ2-7; 7 nucleotides line up with TRBD2. V gave up 0 bases and J gave up 4 bases; unmatched junction bases: 6. Germline V CDR1 and CDR2: LGHDT, YNNKEL (reference sequence). The CDR3 totals 15 residues. CDR3 sequence reads: CASSQEGGSGYEQYF. The CDR3 DNA reads as TGTGCCAGCAGCCAAGAGGGCGGGAGCGGATACGAGCAGTACTTC.

This clonotype came up many times. V and J are TRBV5-5 and TRBJ1-2; 8 nucleotides align to TRBD1. V gave up 0 bases and J gave up 8 bases; unmatched junction bases: 0. This CDR3 is 12 amino acids long. Germline V gives CDR1 SGHKS, CDR2 YYEKEE (reference sequence). CDR3 nucleotides: TGTGCCAGCAGCTTGGGACAGGGGGGCTACACCTTC. Amino acid sequence: CASSLGQGGYTF.

This clonotype has a count of ten or more. V and J are TRBV10-3 and TRBJ2-7, with 9 bases that match TRBD1. Germline V CDR1 and CDR2: ENHRY, SYGVKD. The CDR3 runs to 15 residues. V lost 2 bases, J lost 4 bases, and 6 bases stayed unmatched. CDR3 DNA: TGTGCCATCAGTGAGGAAGGGACAGGGAAGTACGAGCAGTACTTC. Protein sequence: CAISEEGTGKYEQYF.

Ten or more counts support this clonotype. The J gene is TRBJ2-2, the V gene TRBV28; D is undetermined. This CDR3 region has 14 residues. Trimming left V 5 bases short and J 1 base short, with 8 bases between. Germline V gene lookup returns CDR1 MDHEN and CDR2 SYDVKM. As DNA, the CDR3 is TGTGCCAGCAGTGGCACGTGGAACACCGGGGAGCTGTTTTTT. Translated: CASSGTWNTGELFF.